The source of this TCR beta chain is a study of CD8 T cells in ankylosing spondylitis. This clonotype was counted at least ten times. Its matching antigen is unknown. Quantitative 5'-RACE with molecular barcodes generated TCR beta libraries. TCRdb reprocessed the 5' RACE reads via MiXCR and lists one record per CDR3 protein. The sample yields fewer than 650,000 distinct CDR3 sequences, more than 9.5% seen once. Trimming removed 5 bases at V and 2 bases at J, with 9 bases between. This CDR3 is built from 13 residues. In germline, CDR1 is KGHSH, CDR2 LQKENI. Study-wide findings and caveats: Disease-linked clones had a CD8+ phenotype and relatively low frequency in peripheral blood. It appeared that ankylosing spondylitis blood was characterized by a TCR beta motif of several highly homologous variants.

The V and J genes are TRBV18 and TRBJ1-1, with unresolved D. The sample taken for sequencing was blood, either unsorted or a sorted T cell fraction (not recorded which). The source is a male donor with ankylosing spondylitis. This CDR3 reads CASSSGLNTEAFF. The CDR3 nucleotides read TGTGCCAGCTCATCGGGCCTTAACACTGAAGCTTTCTTT.